This T cell receptor (beta chain) was sequenced for a study of Ad26.COV2.S vaccination and SARS-CoV-2 variants (dated by TCRdb to the early 2020s). Context from the whole study: Vaccine-arm donors came from COV1001, a multicentre, randomized, double-blind, placebo-controlled phase I-IIa trial of Ad26.COV2.S in healthy adults. TCRbeta repertoire sequencing was used to assess the specificity and breadth of SARS-CoV-2-reactive T cell receptors after Ad26.COV2.S vaccination. Investigators remained blinded to trial group allocation during experiments and outcome assessment. The TCR-sequenced set comprised approximately 32 samples: approximately 19 Ad26.COV2.S vaccine recipients, 5 placebo recipients and 8 SARS-CoV-2 convalescent individuals. Trial participants were randomized into five groups of five, in which low-dose or high-dose Ad26.COV2.S was given once or twice, or placebo was given on both occasions. Ad26.COV2.S was administered intramuscularly at a dose of 5x10^10 or 1x10^11 viral particles, either as one shot or as two shots given 56 days apart. Study-wide conclusions, independent of this receptor: Substantial breadth of spike-specific CD8+ and CD4+ T cell responses was reported after vaccination. Comparable non-spike TCR breadth was observed between vaccine and placebo recipients, consistent with only spike being contained in the vaccine. The authors noted that total T cell responses may have been underestimated by the TCR breadth and depth analyses. Ad26.COV2.S recipients had higher spike-specific TCR breadth than placebo recipients (P = 0.0014). The study was not powered to compare responses between vaccine doses or regimens.

The immunoSEQ Assay was used to sequence TCRbeta CDR3 regions. After extraction, genomic DNA underwent amplification by bias-controlled multiplex PCR, followed by high-throughput sequencing. The published analysis was carried out like this. To quantify the absolute abundance of every unique TCRbeta CDR3 region, sequences were collapsed and filtered. Usable DNA was measured by amplifying reference genes present in all nucleated cells, and TCRbeta template counts were normalized to that usable DNA to estimate T cell fraction. Repertoire TCRs were annotated as SARS-CoV-2-specific by exact matching of V gene, CDR3 amino acid sequence and J gene to a known reactive TCR set. The reference SARS-CoV-2 TCR set was derived from MIRA and filtered for enrichment in COVID-19-positive ImmuneCODE repertoires, a step that removed public or cross-reactive TCRs. Based on the MIRA antigens, annotated TCRs were further analysed at the level of specific ORF or position within ORF. Breadth was defined as the number of annotated unique rearrangements divided by the total number of unique productive rearrangements, and depth was defined as the summed frequency of the annotated unique rearrangements. Two-sided Wilcoxon rank-sum tests were used to compare TCR breadth between groups. TCRdb's version of the immuneACCESS table is confined to in-frame rearrangements and falls short of the full clone set. An unresolved V gene accounts for under half of the shortfall where checked; the remainder is of unknown origin. V and J calls and clone size are given by that table; D and trimming were obtained from the DNA. This sample comprises roughly 390,000 clones, approximately 91% of them detected only once. Roughly 3.5% of the sample goes to the ten largest clones.

This clone was observed a handful of times. Its antigen has not been determined. The input lacks base qualities; no much larger clone sits a single base away. The intended sense of this specimen's treatment or condition label: around 19 received Ad26.COV2.S at low or high dose, single or two shots; 5 received placebo; per-sample allocation not given. For vaccine and placebo recipients, the sequenced repertoires came from samples collected on day 63 after the first injection. In Cohort 1b, 20 to 25 adults aged 18-55 years were enrolled at a single site in Boston, USA, between 29 July and 7 August 2020. Ad26.COV2.S consisted of a replication-incompetent adenovirus type 26 vector by which a prefusion-stabilized SARS-CoV-2 spike protein from the original Wuhan strain was expressed. The clonotype was recovered from a person between 18 and 65 years old who received the Ad26.COV2.S COVID-19 vaccine or a placebo. The material sequenced was peripheral blood, taken in a trial of Ad26.COV2.S vaccine versus placebo.

Read as DNA, the sequence is TGTGCCAGCAGCTTGACACTTTCGGGAAATGAGCAGTTCTTC. Translated, it gives CASSLTLSGNEQFF. Recombination connected TRBV7-9 to TRBJ2-1, with TRBD2 tentatively as D gene (5 bases match). V is clipped by 3 bases and J by 7 bases, and the sequence between their germline boundaries is 13 bases long. The CDR3, cysteine through phenylalanine, is 14 amino acids long. Just the 42-base CDR3 DNA is kept, in frame starting at base 1. The germline V gene (reference sequence) gives CDR1 as SEHNR and CDR2 as FQNEAQ.